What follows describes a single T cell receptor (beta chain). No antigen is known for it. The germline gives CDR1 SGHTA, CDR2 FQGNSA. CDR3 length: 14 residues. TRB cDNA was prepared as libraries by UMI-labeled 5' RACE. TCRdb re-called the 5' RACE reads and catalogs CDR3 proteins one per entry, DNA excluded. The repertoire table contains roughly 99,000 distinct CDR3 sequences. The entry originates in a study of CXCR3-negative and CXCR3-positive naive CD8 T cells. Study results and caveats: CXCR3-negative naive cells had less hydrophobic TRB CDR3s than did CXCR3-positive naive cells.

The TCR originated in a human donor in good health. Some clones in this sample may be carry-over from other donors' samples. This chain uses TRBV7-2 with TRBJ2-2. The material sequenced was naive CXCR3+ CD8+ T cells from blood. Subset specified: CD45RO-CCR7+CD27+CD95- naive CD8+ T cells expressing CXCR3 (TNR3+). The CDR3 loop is CASSFIRNTGELFF. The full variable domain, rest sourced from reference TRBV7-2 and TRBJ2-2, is GAGVSQSPSNKVTEKGKDVELRCDPISGHTALYWYRQSLGQGLEFLIYFQGNSAPDKSGLPSDRFSAERTGGSVSTLTIQRTQQEDSAVYLCASSFIRNTGELFFGEGSRLTVL.